This paragraph reports one TCR beta chain. No antigen is known for it. This CDR3 is built from 15 residues. Trimming at V came to 3 bases and at J to 3 bases, leaving 8 bases not matched to a gene. The germline V gene encodes CDR1 MDHEN and CDR2 SYDVKM. The source of the sample is a study of OX40 agonist ivuxolimab in advanced cancers. Study-wide context: Three dose-escalation patients had partial responses: one with hepatocellular carcinoma and two with cutaneous melanoma. Study-level findings and limits: Compared with CD4+, CD8+ T cells on average had more expanded clones. A proportion of nonresponders additionally exhibited low normalized T-cell clonal expansion.

Generated by immunoSEQ multiplex PCR, the TCRdb table keeps only in-frame clones and is missing some. The sample consists of over 65,000 clones, approximately 90% of them appearing once. Material: CD4+ or CD8+ T cells sorted from blood, obtained in a trial of the OX40 agonist ivuxolimab. The J gene is TRBJ2-7, the V gene TRBV28; TRBD1 agrees at 7 bases. This receptor was obtained from an adult with an advanced solid tumor such as melanoma, head and neck, liver or kidney cancer. CDR3 bases: TGTGCCAGCAGTTTGGCACAGGGGTCCTACTACGAGCAGTACTTC. It is translated as CASSLAQGSYYEQYF.